The rows below give T cell receptor beta chains drawn from one sample of a study of blood T cells in healthy people across ages. TCRdb re-derived calls from the 5' RACE reads in MiXCR, one entry per CDR3 protein. The table lists some 1.6 million distinct CDR3 sequences, roughly a third of them singletons. The sample taken for sequencing was blood. Receptor source: a woman aged 25-40 years in good health. Both conserved end residues are part of each CDR3. The order of the fields is CDR3 length, D gene, clone size, J gene, V gene, CDR3 protein. A D gene is named only where the DNA matches it firmly. Expanded clones get a size class; other rows say once, few or many, or leave the size out.

>13|TRBD1|few|TRBJ2-7|TRBV7-2
CASRGRVSYEQYF
>18|TRBD1|NA|TRBJ2-7|TRBV27
CASSFLSTGTGGKYEQYF
>12|NA|few|TRBJ2-7|TRBV23-1
CASSREGHEQYF
>15|TRBD2|NA|TRBJ2-1|TRBV7-3
CASSLGLAGWDEQFF
>12|NA|few|TRBJ1-1|TRBV20-1
CSAEGGNTEAFF
>15|TRBD2|few|TRBJ2-1|TRBV20-1
CSARDLTSGYNEQFF
>12|TRBD1|NA|TRBJ2-2|TRBV5-1
CASMTGTGELFF
>14|NA|NA|TRBJ2-7|TRBV28
CASSLSSPVYEQYF
>14|NA|NA|TRBJ1-4|TRBV4-1
CASSQGGIGEKLFF
>9|NA|many|TRBJ2-1|TRBV7-9
CAVGNEQFF
>14|NA|few|TRBJ2-1|TRBV14
CASSQHRTYNEQFF
>16|TRBD2|many|TRBJ2-3|TRBV7-3
CASSSLAGGDADTQYF
>15|NA|NA|TRBJ2-1|TRBV3-1
CASSQFLASGNEQFF
>13|TRBD2|few|TRBJ2-1|TRBV4-2
CASSATSVVEQFF
>14|NA|few|TRBJ2-3|TRBV28
CASSSAGATDTQYF